The 30 T cell receptor beta chains in this list originate from one sample, sequenced in a study of response to subunit inactivated influenza vaccine. TCRdb analysed the RT-PCR reads with MiXCR anew, one entry per CDR3 protein. The sample holds around 710,000 distinct CDR3 sequences, roughly 13% seen once. The sample in question was PBMCs from blood, obtained roughly 2 weeks before vaccination. These receptors came from a man aged 50 or older who received an inactivated influenza vaccine.

This clonotype occurred a few times. The chain combines TRBV5-1 with TRBJ2-5, with D maybe TRBD2 (6 bases). This CDR3 is built from 14 residues. Germline V gene data show CDR1 as SGHRS and CDR2 as YFSETQ. The germline V and J ends were trimmed by 0 bases and 5 bases, with 11 bases remaining between them. CDR3 protein: CASSLGGDGETQYF. CDR3 bases: TGCGCCAGCAGCTTGGGCGGGGACGGGGAGACCCAGTACTTC.

In its sample, this clonotype was seen many times. This chain uses TRBV7-3 with TRBJ2-3, with D perhaps TRBD1 (5 bases). Per germline, CDR1 SGHTA and CDR2 FQGTGA. Deletions cut 5 bases from V and 2 bases from J, with 17 bases between. The CDR3 consists of 16 residues. DNA for the CDR3: TGTGCCAGCAGCCCAGGGTTCGGAGCGCTCACAGATACGCAGTATTTT. This translates into CASSPGFGALTDTQYF. The whole variable domain, remainder taken from reference TRBV7-3 and TRBJ2-3, is GAGVSQTPSNKVTEKGKYVELRCDPISGHTALYWYRQSLGQGPEFLIYFQGTGAADDSGLPNDRFFAVRPEGSVSTLKIQRTERGDSAVYLCASSPGFGALTDTQYFGPGTRLTVL.

This clonotype was counted a few times. The chain employs TRBV6-5 and TRBJ2-3; TRBD1 agrees at 10 bases. V shed 0 bases and J 1 base; nucleotides not matched to a gene: 7. This CDR3 contains 18 residues. Germline assignment: CDR1 MNHEY and CDR2 SVGAGI. The DNA of the CDR3 is TGTGCCAGCAGTTACTCGAATGGGGACAGGGGAGGCACAGATACGCAGTATTTT. Its translation is CASSYSNGDRGGTDTQYF.

This clonotype was seen more than once but under ten times. The chain is built from TRBV20-1 and TRBJ2-7; 8 bases match TRBD1. Trimming took 5 bases from V and 6 from J; bases not matched to a gene: 12. This CDR3 is 14 amino acids long. The germline V gene has CDR1 DFQATT and CDR2 SNEGSKA (reference sequence). CDR3 DNA sequence: TGCAGTGCTCTCTTAAGACAGGGGCGGGTCGAGCAGTACTTC. Protein sequence: CSALLRQGRVEQYF.

CDR3 sequence (DNA): TGTGCCAGCAGCCCGACACAGGGTATAGGGCAAGAGACCCAGTACTTC. Amino acid sequence: CASSPTQGIGQETQYF. The J gene is TRBJ2-5, the V gene TRBV12-3 or TRBV12-4, with D possibly TRBD1 on 6 matching bases. This CDR3 is built from 16 residues. Trimming shortened V by 6 bases and J by 2 bases, and 19 bases separated the two germline ends.

This clonotype was seen a few times. The chain couples TRBV7-9 to TRBJ2-5; TRBD1 matches 9 bases. Per the germline V gene, CDR1 is SEHNR and CDR2 is FQNEAQ (reference sequence). With V trimmed by 1 base and J by 5 bases, 2 bases remained unmatched. The CDR3 spans 14 residues. The CDR3 region is CASSLVGTGETQYF. DNA for the CDR3: TGTGCCAGCAGCTTAGTGGGGACAGGGGAGACCCAGTACTTC.

The rearrangement joins TRBV12-3 or TRBV12-4 to TRBJ2-4; D is unresolved. The CDR3 is 16 amino acids. V lost 7 bases to trimming and J lost 0 bases, with 16 bases between them. CDR3 in amino acids: CASTDVQTLAKNIQYF. The CDR3 DNA reads as TGTGCCAGCACCGACGTACAGACTTTAGCCAAAAACATTCAGTACTTC.

Only a few counts were recorded for this clonotype. V is TRBV12-3 or TRBV12-4 and J is TRBJ2-3; D remains ambiguous. Trimming stripped 6 bases from V and 4 bases from J, with 11 bases between. The CDR3 contains 13 residues. The CDR3, as DNA: TGTGCCAGCAGAATCCGGGCCCCAGATACGCAGTATTTT. Translating it yields CASRIRAPDTQYF.

There are a few counts of this clonotype. The chain links TRBV29-1 to TRBJ2-3, with D tentatively TRBD1 or TRBD2 (5 bases each). This CDR3 is built from 13 residues. V was pared by 7 bases and J by 3 bases, with 14 bases between. CDR1 and CDR2 (germline): SQVTM, ANQGSEA. The chain's CDR3 is CSGDPGATDTQYF. CDR3 nucleotides: TGCAGCGGCGACCCCGGGGCGACAGATACGCAGTATTTT.

V gene TRBV6-2 or TRBV6-3 combines with J gene TRBJ2-1, with D perhaps TRBD2 (6 bases). The CDR3 totals 15 residues. Germline V gene data show CDR1 as MNHEY and CDR2 as SVGEGT. The V end was cut by 10 bases, the J end by 2 bases, with 18 bases between. CDR3 loop: CATAVAELAYNEQFF. The CDR3 bases are TGTGCCACTGCCGTAGCGGAGCTAGCCTACAATGAGCAGTTCTTC.

The rearrangement uses TRBV12-3 or TRBV12-4 and TRBJ2-3; 8 nucleotides agree with TRBD2. J was trimmed by 2 bases and V by 0 bases; bases with no gene match: 4. The CDR3 is 16 residues long. For the CDR3, the DNA is TGTGCCAGCAGTTTAGCGAGCGGGAGAGTCACAGATACGCAGTATTTT. Its translation: CASSLASGRVTDTQYF.

This clonotype was recorded a few times. The V gene is TRBV15, the J gene TRBJ1-1, with 8 bases fitting TRBD1. Trimming at V came to 3 bases and at J to 4 bases, leaving 10 bases not matched to a gene. The CDR3 runs to 16 residues. The germline CDR1 and CDR2 sequences are LNHNV and YYDKDF (reference sequence). CDR3 protein: CATSSDYDRGGTEAFF. In DNA form, the CDR3 reads TGTGCCACCAGCAGCGATTACGACAGGGGAGGCACTGAAGCTTTCTTT.

The gene calls are TRBV7-9 and TRBJ1-1, with D uncertain. Germline V gene sequence: CDR1 SEHNR, CDR2 FQNEAQ (reference sequence). The CDR3 totals 16 residues. V lost 1 base, J lost 0 bases, and 12 bases lay in between. The CDR3 region has the DNA TGTGCCAGCAGCTTAGGTTCCTTAAACCTGAACACTGAAGCTTTCTTT. It specifies CASSLGSLNLNTEAFF.

The gene calls are TRBV4-1 and TRBJ2-1; no clear D gene. The V gene's germline CDR1 is MGHRA and CDR2 YSYEKL. V lost 0 bases to trimming and J lost 6 bases, with 9 bases between them. The CDR3 is 14 residues long. CDR3 sequence reads: CASSQDIVTNEQFF. The CDR3 DNA reads TGCGCCAGCAGCCAAGATATTGTTACCAATGAGCAGTTCTTC.

This clonotype has only a few counts. This chain connects TRBV10-3 to TRBJ1-1; D remains ambiguous. The CDR3 is 12 amino acids. V was cut by 6 bases and J by 5 bases, with 10 bases left in between. CDR1 and CDR2 (germline): ENHRY, SYGVKD. This CDR3 is CAIRASGTEAFF. The CDR3 DNA reads TGTGCCATCAGAGCATCCGGGACTGAAGCTTTCTTT.

The rearrangement uses TRBV6-5 and TRBJ2-5; 7 bases map to TRBD1. Trimming at V came to 2 bases and at J to 5 bases, leaving 17 bases not matched to a gene. Germline-derived CDR1 and CDR2 are MNHEY and SVGAGI. CDR3 length: 18 amino acids. The CDR3 is CASSYPIGPDRLYETQYF. DNA for the CDR3: TGTGCCAGCAGTTACCCAATCGGGCCGGACAGGTTATATGAGACCCAGTACTTC.

The V gene is TRBV18, the J gene TRBJ2-1, with 10 bases fitting TRBD1. CDR3 length: 16 amino acids. Germline-derived CDR1 and CDR2 are KGHSH and LQKENI. The junction had 12 bases not matched to a gene; V was cut back by 3 bases and J by 10 bases. This CDR3 is CASSPSTGGAGKEQFF. The CDR3, as DNA: TGTGCCAGCTCACCCTCGACAGGGGGCGCGGGGAAAGAGCAGTTCTTC.

This clonotype has only a few counts. The CDR3 nucleotides are TGTGCCAGCAGTTACGGGACAGCCGGGTCCACAGATACGCAGTATTTT. Translating it yields CASSYGTAGSTDTQYF. The chain is built from TRBV6-2 or TRBV6-3 and TRBJ2-3, with TRBD1 identical over 7 bases. The CDR3 length is 16 residues. The junction had 7 bases not matched to a gene; V was cut back by 2 bases and J by 2 bases. CDR1 and CDR2 (germline): MNHEY, SVGEGT.

V usage is TRBV9 and J usage is TRBJ2-7; 9 bases agree with TRBD1. V lost 4 bases and J lost 3; bases outside the gene matches: 11. The length of the CDR3 is 16 residues. Germline lookup yields CDR1 SGDLS and CDR2 YYNGEE. The CDR3 protein is CASSPGMGQGFYEQYF. In DNA, the CDR3 is TGTGCCAGCAGCCCCGGTATGGGACAGGGTTTCTACGAGCAGTACTTC.

V usage is TRBV12-5 and J usage is TRBJ2-2; perhaps TRBD1 as D (5 bases). This CDR3 contains 17 residues. Germline loops: CDR1 LGHNT, CDR2 FRNRAP. V was cut by 4 bases and J by 2 bases, with 17 bases left in between. This CDR3 is CASGSLQGRTNTGELFF. DNA for the CDR3: TGTGCTAGTGGTTCGCTACAAGGGCGGACAAACACCGGGGAGCTGTTTTTT.

The chain recombines TRBV7-8 with TRBJ2-3, with D perhaps given as TRBD1 or TRBD2 (7 bases each). The CDR3 runs to 17 residues. CDR1 and CDR2 (germline): SGHVS, FQNEAQ. The germline V and J ends were trimmed by 5 bases and 0 bases, with 18 bases remaining between them. The CDR3 is CASSPQGGGRSTDTQYF. The DNA of the CDR3 is TGTGCCAGCAGCCCCCAGGGGGGGGGGCGCAGCACAGATACGCAGTATTTT.

This clonotype has ten or more counts. This rearrangement joins TRBV12-3 or TRBV12-4 to TRBJ1-5; 8 nucleotides line up with TRBD1. With V trimmed by 5 bases and J by 4 bases, 7 bases remained unmatched. This CDR3 is 15 amino acids long. CDR3 region: CASSIGTGLNQPQHF. For the CDR3, the DNA is TGTGCCAGCAGTATCGGGACAGGCCTAAATCAGCCCCAGCATTTT.

This chain uses TRBV14 with TRBJ1-6; D perhaps matches TRBD1 (5 bases). V lost 1 base, J lost 4 bases, and 5 bases lay in between. This CDR3 comprises 14 residues. CDR1 and CDR2 (germline): SGHDN, FVKESK. This chain's CDR3 is CASSQAGYNSPLHF. The CDR3 region has the DNA TGTGCCAGCAGCCAAGCAGGGTATAATTCACCCCTCCACTTT. The full variable domain, completed using reference TRBV14 and TRBJ1-6, is EAGVTQFPSHSVIEKGQTVTLRCDPISGHDNLYWYRRVMGKEIKFLLHFVKESKQDESGMPNNRFLAERTGGTYSTLKVQPAELEDSGVYFCASSQAGYNSPLHFGNGTRLTVT.

The CDR3 sequence: CASSYSRDRAETQYF. In DNA, the CDR3 is TGTGCCAGCAGTTACTCCCGGGACAGGGCAGAGACCCAGTACTTC. The chain is built from TRBV6-2 or TRBV6-3 and TRBJ2-5; TRBD1 aligns across 9 bases. CDR3 length: 15 amino acids. The germline CDR1 and CDR2 sequences are MNHEY and SVGEGT. The V segment lost 0 bases and the J segment 4 bases; nucleotides outside the gene matches: 3.

This clonotype occurred a few times. V usage is TRBV6-5 and J usage is TRBJ2-4; 8 bases map to TRBD1. J gave up 2 bases and V 2 bases, and 5 bases lay outside the gene matches. CDR1 and CDR2 (germline): MNHEY, SVGAGI. The CDR3 covers 16 residues. Written as DNA, the CDR3 is TGTGCCAGCAGTTACGCCCAGGGGGCGTCCAAAAACATTCAGTACTTC. Translation: CASSYAQGASKNIQYF.

The chain employs TRBV5-1 and TRBJ2-4; D possibly corresponds to TRBD1 (5 bases). Germline V lookup: CDR1 SGHRS, CDR2 YFSETQ. This CDR3 contains 13 residues. V lost 0 bases, J lost 9 bases, and 10 bases lay in between. In nucleotides, the CDR3 is TGCGCCAGCAGCTTGGAAGGGGCGCGCATTCAGTACTTC. It codes for CASSLEGARIQYF.

The chain recombines TRBV7-2 with TRBJ2-1; D is tentatively TRBD1 or TRBD2 (5 bases each). V was clipped by 1 base and J by 2 bases, with 9 bases between them. CDR3 length equals 15 residues. Germline V gene data show CDR1 as SGHTA and CDR2 as FQGNSA. The CDR3 DNA follows: TGTGCCAGCAGCTTAGTTCTGGGACCCTACAATGAGCAGTTCTTC. It yields the protein CASSLVLGPYNEQFF. Together with reference TRBV7-2 and TRBJ2-1, the CDR3 gives the full variable domain: GAGVSQSPSNKVTEKGKDVELRCDPISGHTALYWYRQSLGQGLEFLIYFQGNSAPDKSGLPSDRFSAERTGGSVSTLTIQRTQQEDSAVYLCASSLVLGPYNEQFFGPGTRLTVL.

CDR3 sequence: CASSETGANTGELFF. The CDR3 nucleotides are TGTGCCAGCAGCGAGACAGGGGCGAACACCGGGGAGCTGTTTTTT. The chain is built from TRBV13 and TRBJ2-2; 8 bases match TRBD1. After removal of 5 bases from V and 0 bases from J, the junction contained 2 bases not matched to a gene. Germline V gene sequence: CDR1 PRHDT, CDR2 FYEKMQ (reference sequence). The CDR3 loop spans 15 amino acids. Complete variable domain (other parts from reference TRBV13 and TRBJ2-2): AAGVIQSPRHLIKEKRETATLKCYPIPRHDTVYWYQQGPGQDPQFLISFYEKMQSDKGSIPDRFSAQQFSDYHSELNMSSLELGDSALYFCASSETGANTGELFFGEGSRLTVL.

This clonotype was seen a few times. The chain carries TRBV7-9 and TRBJ2-5, with TRBD2 matching over 9 bases. The germline gives CDR1 SEHNR, CDR2 FQNEAQ (reference sequence). The CDR3 sequence is 17 residues long. Trimming took 1 base from V and 2 from J; bases not matched to a gene: 8. DNA for the CDR3: TGTGCCAGCAGCTTAGGCGGGACTAGCAGTAATCAAGAGACCCAGTACTTC. The encoded protein is CASSLGGTSSNQETQYF.

This chain joins TRBV5-1 and TRBJ2-7; TRBD2 matches at 7 bases. V shed 2 bases and J 5 bases; nucleotides not matched to a gene: 7. CDR3 length: 14 amino acids. The V gene's germline CDR1 is SGHRS and CDR2 YFSETQ. In DNA, the CDR3 is TGCGCCAGCAGCTTAAGGGACTATACCGACGAGCAGTACTTC. This encodes CASSLRDYTDEQYF.